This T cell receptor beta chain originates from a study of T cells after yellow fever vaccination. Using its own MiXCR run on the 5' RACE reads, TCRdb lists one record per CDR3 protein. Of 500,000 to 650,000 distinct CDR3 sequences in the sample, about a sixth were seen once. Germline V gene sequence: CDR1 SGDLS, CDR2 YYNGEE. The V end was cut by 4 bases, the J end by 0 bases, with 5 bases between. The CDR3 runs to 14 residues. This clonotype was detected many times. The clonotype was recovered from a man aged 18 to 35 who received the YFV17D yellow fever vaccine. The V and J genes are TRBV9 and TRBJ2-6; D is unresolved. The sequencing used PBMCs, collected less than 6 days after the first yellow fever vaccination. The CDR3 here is CASSLLSGANVLTF. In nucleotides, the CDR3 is TGTGCCAGCAGCCTACTCTCTGGGGCCAACGTCCTGACTTTC.